Listed below are T cell receptor beta chains from one sample, sequenced in a study of a mutant IDH1 vaccine in newly diagnosed glioma. Sequencing was performed with immunoSEQ multiplex PCR; in TCRdb, only in-frame clones are kept and a portion is missing. The table lists some 68,000 clones, more than 65% of them singletons. The sequencing here drew on PBMCs, taken from a glioma patient treated with radiotherapy, temozolomide or both. These TCRs come from a man aged 45-65 years with glioma. CDR3s include the opening cysteine and the closing phenylalanine or tryptophan. D genes are given only for firm matches. Size is omitted from some rows. Given values are once, few, many or a class for expanded clones.

J gene | V gene | clone size | CDR3 length | D gene | CDR3 protein | CDR3 DNA
TRBJ2-7 | TRBV27 | few | 16 | TRBD2 | CASSPPGLAGAYEQYF | TGTGCCAGCAGTCCACCGGGACTAGCGGGGGCCTACGAGCAGTACTTC
TRBJ1-2 | TRBV11-2 | - | 14 | - | CASSLNTAFYGYTF | TGTGCCAGCAGCTTAAATACAGCGTTCTATGGCTACACCTTC
TRBJ1-5 | TRBV27 | - | 15 | - | CASSLSAGGNQPQHF | TGTGCCAGCAGTTTATCTGCAGGAGGGAATCAGCCCCAGCATTTT
TRBJ1-3 | TRBV30 | once | 13 | - | CAWIDKSRNTIYF | TGTGCCTGGATAGACAAGTCACGGAACACCATATATTTT
TRBJ1-2 | TRBV19 | - | 13 | TRBD1 | CASSTPGQGSYTF | TGTGCCAGTAGTACACCGGGACAGGGTAGCTACACCTTC
TRBJ1-5 | TRBV6-5 | - | 16 | - | CASSYSSFPTDQPQHF | TGTGCCAGCAGTTACTCAAGTTTTCCTACCGATCAGCCCCAGCATTTT
TRBJ2-5 | TRBV7-2 | once | 14 | TRBD1 | CASSLGTGVETQYF | TGTGCCAGCAGCCTCGGGACAGGGGTAGAGACCCAGTACTTC
TRBJ2-2 | TRBV9 | - | 15 | - | CASSVVTDNTGELFF | TGTGCCAGCAGCGTAGTGACCGATAACACCGGGGAGCTGTTTTTT
TRBJ1-2 | TRBV13 | few | 15 | - | CASSFWDRSNYGYTF | TGTGCCAGCAGCTTCTGGGACCGATCTAACTATGGCTACACCTTC
TRBJ1-2 | TRBV4-2 | - | 14 | - | CASSQPEGVIRYTF | TGTGCCAGCAGCCAACCTGAAGGGGTAATCCGTTACACCTTC
TRBJ2-1 | TRBV10-3 | - | 13 | - | CAIRSEGGGEQFF | TGTGCCATCAGGTCGGAAGGGGGAGGTGAGCAGTTCTTC
TRBJ2-1 | TRBV9 | - | 15 | - | CASSFGGDTYNEQFF | TGTGCCAGCAGCTTTGGGGGGGACACCTACAATGAGCAGTTCTTC
TRBJ2-2 | TRBV5-1 | - | 15 | TRBD1 | CASSLGQGNTGELFF | TGCGCCAGCAGCTTGGGACAGGGGAACACCGGGGAGCTGTTTTTT
TRBJ2-1 | TRBV9 | once | 15 | - | CASSVDQGIYNEQFF | TGTGCCAGCAGCGTAGATCAGGGAATATACAATGAGCAGTTCTTC
TRBJ1-4 | TRBV5-5 | - | 15 | TRBD1 | CASSLTGQFNEKLFF | TGTGCCAGCAGCTTAACGGGACAGTTTAATGAAAAACTGTTTTTT
TRBJ1-3 | TRBV7-8 | - | 12 | TRBD1 | CASGQGANTIYF | TGTGCCAGCGGACAGGGGGCAAACACCATATATTTT
TRBJ1-4 | TRBV28 | - | 16 | TRBD1 | CASSPTGRPTNEKLFF | TGTGCCAGCAGCCCGACAGGGCGCCCCACTAATGAAAAACTGTTTTTT
TRBJ1-2 | TRBV2 | - | 13 | - | CASSEGRFAGYTF | TGTGCCAGCAGTGAAGGGCGGTTCGCTGGCTACACCTTC
TRBJ2-7 | TRBV6-5 | - | 16 | TRBD1 | CASSYSRTGGSYEQYF | TGTGCCAGCAGTTACTCGAGGACAGGGGGGTCTTACGAGCAGTACTTC
TRBJ1-1 | TRBV6-1 | - | 13 | - | CASPDGFNTEAFF | TGTGCCAGCCCGGACGGTTTTAACACTGAAGCTTTCTTT
TRBJ2-5 | TRBV10-3 | - | 14 | TRBD2 | CAISESWGGETQYF | TGTGCCATCAGTGAGTCATGGGGGGGAGAGACCCAGTACTTC
TRBJ2-2 | TRBV4-3 | - | 13 | - | CASSQEITGELFF | TGCGCCAGCAGCCAAGAAATTACCGGGGAGCTGTTTTTT
TRBJ1-5 | TRBV30 | - | 15 | - | CAWSTRGEAVGPQHF | TGTGCCTGGAGTACGAGGGGGGAGGCCGTAGGGCCCCAGCATTTT
TRBJ2-1 | TRBV19 | - | 16 | TRBD1 | CASSRISDRGYNEQFF | TGTGCCAGTAGTAGGATCTCGGACAGGGGCTACAATGAGCAGTTCTTC
TRBJ2-7 | TRBV2 | many | 13 | - | CASRPLSSYEQYF | TGTGCCAGCAGACCCCTGTCCTCCTACGAGCAGTACTTC
TRBJ2-3 | TRBV7-9 | once | 15 | TRBD2 | CASRLAGGRTDTQYF | TGTGCCAGCAGACTAGCGGGGGGCCGCACAGATACGCAGTATTTT
TRBJ2-5 | TRBV30 | - | 14 | TRBD2 | CAWSSLTSLKTQYF | TGTGCCTGGAGTTCCTTGACTAGCTTGAAGACCCAGTACTTC
TRBJ1-1 | TRBV25-1 | - | 15 | - | CASSELRGGRGGAFF | TGTGCCAGCAGTGAACTCCGAGGAGGGAGGGGAGGAGCTTTCTTT
TRBJ1-1 | TRBV14 | - | 13 | - | CASSQVTNTEAFF | TGTGCCAGCAGCCAAGTTACGAACACTGAAGCTTTCTTT
TRBJ2-1 | TRBV18 | - | 15 | - | CASSPRTDYNLEQFF | TGTGCCAGCTCACCTCGGACAGATTACAATTTAGAGCAGTTCTTC
TRBJ2-4 | TRBV6-4 | - | 13 | - | CASSPNGENIQYF | TGTGCCAGCAGCCCCAACGGGGAAAACATTCAGTACTTC
TRBJ2-7 | TRBV7-9 | - | 15 | - | CASSHGTASSYEQYF | TGTGCCAGCAGCCACGGGACGGCCAGCTCCTACGAGCAGTACTTC